This paragraph covers one TCR beta chain sequence. These data come from a study of T-cell reconstitution after alpha-beta-depleted transplantation in children. Unique molecular identifiers were built into the TCRbeta library. TCRdb fed the PCR reads into MiXCR, producing one record per CDR3 protein. The data hold a few hundred thousand distinct CDR3 sequences, with approximately 9.5% observed a single time. The source material was PBMCs from the stem cell graft donor, sampled from the stem cell graft. The sequence was collected from a human donor who donated a stem cell graft to a child with acute lymphoblastic leukemia.

DNA for the CDR3: TGTGCCAGCAGCCAAGCTAGCGTCTCTGGGGCCAACGTCCTGACTTTC. It specifies CASSQASVSGANVLTF. The chain links TRBV3-1 to TRBJ2-6, with D possibly matching TRBD2 (6 bases). The CDR3 sequence is 16 residues long. Trimming stripped 1 base from V and 0 bases from J, with 7 bases between. Per the germline V gene, CDR1 is LGHDT and CDR2 is YNNKEL (reference sequence).